The 10 T cell receptor beta chains listed next were all sequenced from one sample in a study of CD8 T cells in ankylosing spondylitis. MiXCR was run by TCRdb on the 5' RACE reads, yielding one entry per CDR3 protein. The table lists about 220,000 distinct CDR3 sequences, roughly 25% of them singletons, with 6.6% in the top ten. The specimen was blood, either unsorted or a sorted T cell fraction (not recorded which). The receptors come from a male donor with ankylosing spondylitis or in good health (not recorded which).

The chain joins TRBV12-3 or TRBV12-4 to TRBJ2-7; TRBD1 matches 7 bases. The CDR3 is made up of 14 amino acids. With V trimmed by 0 bases and J by 7 bases, 6 bases remained unmatched. As DNA, the CDR3 is TGTGCCAGCAGTTTAGCGGAAGGGGGCATTGAGCAGTACTTC. It translates to CASSLAEGGIEQYF.

The gene calls are TRBV6-1 and TRBJ1-1, with 7 bases identical to TRBD1. Germline-derived CDR1 and CDR2 are MNHNS and SASEGT. V lost 8 bases and J lost 5; bases outside the gene matches: 17. This CDR3 region has 16 residues. The CDR3 sequence: CASRPWTDREGTEAFF. The CDR3, as DNA: TGTGCCAGCCGGCCCTGGACAGACAGGGAGGGGACTGAAGCTTTCTTT.

In this sample, this clonotype turned up once. This chain uses TRBV20-1 with TRBJ2-7, with D unclear. Trimming left V 6 bases short and J 0 bases short, with 12 bases between. This CDR3 contains 13 residues. Germline values: CDR1 DFQATT, CDR2 SNEGSKA (reference sequence). CDR3 coding DNA: TGCAGTGCACTACTCCCGGTCTCCTACGAGCAGTACTTC. It specifies CSALLPVSYEQYF.

J is TRBJ2-3 and V is TRBV23-1, with a possible D match to TRBD2 (6 bases). TRBV23-1 is known as an ORF, though its function is uncertain. There are 15 residues in the CDR3. V was cut by 6 bases and J by 2 bases, with 15 bases left in between. The CDR3 nucleotides read TGCGCCAGCAGCCCAAGGGGAGGTCCCACAGATACGCAGTATTTT. Translated, it gives CASSPRGGPTDTQYF.

In this sample, this clonotype turned up many times. The V call is TRBV29-1, the J call TRBJ2-1, with D perhaps matching TRBD2 (6 bases). The CDR3 loop spans 12 amino acids. Deletions cut 7 bases from V and 4 bases from J, with 11 bases between. The germline V gene has CDR1 SQVTM and CDR2 ANQGSEA. The CDR3 loop reads CSDRLAYNEQFF. The CDR3 DNA is TGCAGCGATAGGCTAGCGTACAATGAGCAGTTCTTC.

In its sample, this clonotype was seen many times. The chain has TRBV10-3 and TRBJ2-7; D may correspond to TRBD1 or TRBD2 (5 bases each). The CDR3 runs 14 residues. V was cut by 10 bases and J by 2 bases, with 18 bases left in between. Looked up from germline, CDR1 is ENHRY and CDR2 is SYGVKD. The CDR3 loop reads CATDDRPGTYEQYF. The CDR3, as DNA: TGTGCCACCGATGACAGACCGGGGACCTACGAGCAGTACTTC.

This chain links TRBV12-3 or TRBV12-4 with TRBJ2-1; D uncertain. The CDR3 runs 11 residues. Trimming left V 5 bases short and J 8 bases short, with 7 bases between. The CDR3 loop reads CASSGRDEQFF. The CDR3, as DNA: TGTGCCAGCAGTGGCCGCGATGAGCAGTTCTTC.

This clonotype occurred many times. The rearrangement links TRBV5-1 to TRBJ2-3; 9 bases match TRBD1. Unmatched junction bases numbered 9, after V lost 4 bases and J lost 0 bases. The CDR3 is made up of 17 amino acids. The germline V gene encodes CDR1 SGHRS and CDR2 YFSETQ. CDR3 protein: CASSPGQGGFSTDTQYF. CDR3 nucleotides: TGCGCCAGCAGCCCGGGACAGGGTGGTTTCAGCACAGATACGCAGTATTTT.

This clonotype was picked up many times. This chain connects TRBV6-1 to TRBJ2-7; 11 positions match TRBD2. Germline V lookup: CDR1 MNHNS, CDR2 SASEGT. The CDR3 has 15 amino acids. Losses at the gene ends were 5 bases for V and 0 bases for J; bases not matched to a gene: 3. The CDR3 is CASSNSGRVSYEQYF. For the CDR3, the DNA is TGTGCCAGCAGTAATAGCGGGAGGGTCTCCTACGAGCAGTACTTC.

This rearrangement joins TRBV5-1 to TRBJ2-3, with TRBD2 matching 9 bases. The CDR3 loop spans 15 amino acids. In germline, CDR1 is SGHRS, CDR2 YFSETQ. Unmatched junction bases numbered 3, after V lost 4 bases and J lost 0 bases. The CDR3 protein is CASSLSGGSTDTQYF. The CDR3 DNA reads TGCGCCAGCAGCCTTAGCGGGGGAAGCACAGATACGCAGTATTTT.